This T cell receptor beta chain emerged from a study of blood T cell repertoires in COVID-19. Study-level background: The origin of the acute and convalescent COVID-19 samples was the United States, Italy and Spain. PBMCs, B-cell-depleted T cells, or T cells were the source of the cDNA or gDNA that made up the material.

The CDR3 is made up of 15 amino acids. Germline assignment: CDR1 SGHRS and CDR2 YFSETQ. V lost 2 bases to trimming and J lost 7 bases; unmatched junction nucleotides: 4. Repertoires were generated with immunoSEQ multiplex PCR, while TCRdb's copy carries only in-frame clones and drops some. The sample has about 230,000 clones, about 86% seen once. The chain uses TRBV5-1 and TRBJ2-1; 12 bases align to TRBD2. Sequencing was performed on peripheral blood. The receptor was derived from a man aged 35 to 55 with active or convalescent COVID-19. The CDR3 spells CASSFSLAGGNEQFF. CDR3 nucleotides: TGCGCCAGCAGCTTTAGCCTAGCGGGGGGGAATGAGCAGTTCTTC.